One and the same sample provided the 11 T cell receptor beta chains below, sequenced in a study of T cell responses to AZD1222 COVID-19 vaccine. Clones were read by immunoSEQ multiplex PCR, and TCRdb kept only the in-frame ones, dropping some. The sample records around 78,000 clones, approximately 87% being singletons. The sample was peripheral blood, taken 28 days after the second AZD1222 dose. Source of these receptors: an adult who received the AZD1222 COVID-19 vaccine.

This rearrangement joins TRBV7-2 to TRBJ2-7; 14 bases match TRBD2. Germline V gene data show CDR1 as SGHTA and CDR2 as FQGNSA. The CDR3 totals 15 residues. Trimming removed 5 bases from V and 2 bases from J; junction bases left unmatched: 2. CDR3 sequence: CASSLTSGGAYEQYF. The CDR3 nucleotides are TGTGCCAGCAGCCTGACTAGCGGGGGGGCCTACGAGCAGTACTTC. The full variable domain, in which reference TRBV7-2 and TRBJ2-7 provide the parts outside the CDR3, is GAGVSQSPSNKVTEKGKDVELRCDPISGHTALYWYRQSLGQGLEFLIYFQGNSAPDKSGLPSDRFSAERTGGSVSTLTIQRTQQEDSAVYLCASSLTSGGAYEQYFGPGTRLTVT.

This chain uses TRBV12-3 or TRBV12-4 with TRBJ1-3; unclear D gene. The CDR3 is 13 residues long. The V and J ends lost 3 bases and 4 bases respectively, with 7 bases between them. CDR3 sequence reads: CASSFGLGNTIYF. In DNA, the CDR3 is TGTGCCAGCAGTTTTGGGTTGGGAAACACCATATATTTT.

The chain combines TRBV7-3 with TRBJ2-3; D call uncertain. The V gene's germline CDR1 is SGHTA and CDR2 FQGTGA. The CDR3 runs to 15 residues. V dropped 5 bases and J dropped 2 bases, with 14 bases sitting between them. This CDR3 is CASSPSSRSTDTQYF. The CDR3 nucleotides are TGTGCCAGCAGCCCAAGTTCAAGGTCCACAGATACGCAGTATTTT.

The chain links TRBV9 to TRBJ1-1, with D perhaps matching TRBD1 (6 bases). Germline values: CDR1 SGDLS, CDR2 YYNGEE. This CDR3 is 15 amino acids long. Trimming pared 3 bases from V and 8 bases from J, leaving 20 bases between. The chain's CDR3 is CASSAAGGPSSEAFF. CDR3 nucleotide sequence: TGTGCCAGCAGCGCAGCGGGGGGGCCCTCTTCCGAAGCTTTCTTT.

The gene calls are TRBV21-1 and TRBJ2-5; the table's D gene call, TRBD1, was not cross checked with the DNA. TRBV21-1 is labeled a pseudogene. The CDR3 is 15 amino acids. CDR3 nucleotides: TGTGCCAGCAGTATCCAGGGCCCTATCGAAGAGACCCAGTACTTC. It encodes CASSIQGPIEETQYF.

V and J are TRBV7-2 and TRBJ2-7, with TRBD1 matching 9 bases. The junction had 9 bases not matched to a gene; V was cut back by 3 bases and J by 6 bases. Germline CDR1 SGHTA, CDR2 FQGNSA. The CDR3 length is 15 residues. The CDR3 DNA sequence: TGTGCCAGCAGCTTCGAGGGACAGGGTTATCGCGAGCAGTACTTC. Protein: CASSFEGQGYREQYF.

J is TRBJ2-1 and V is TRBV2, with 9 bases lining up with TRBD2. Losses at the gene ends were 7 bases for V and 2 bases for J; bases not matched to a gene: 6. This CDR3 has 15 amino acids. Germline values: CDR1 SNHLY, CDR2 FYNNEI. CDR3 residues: CASKPGTSPYNEQFF. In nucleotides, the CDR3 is TGTGCCAGCAAGCCCGGGACTAGCCCCTACAATGAGCAGTTCTTC.

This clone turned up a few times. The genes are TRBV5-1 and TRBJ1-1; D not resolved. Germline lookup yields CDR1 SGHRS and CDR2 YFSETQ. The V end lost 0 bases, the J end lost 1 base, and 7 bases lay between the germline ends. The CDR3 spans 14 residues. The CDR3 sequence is CASSLGPSNTEAFF. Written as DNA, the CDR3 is TGCGCCAGCAGCTTGGGGCCCTCGAACACTGAAGCTTTCTTT.

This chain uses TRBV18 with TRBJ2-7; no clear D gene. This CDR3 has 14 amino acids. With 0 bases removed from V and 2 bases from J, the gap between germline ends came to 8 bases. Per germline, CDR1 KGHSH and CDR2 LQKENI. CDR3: CASSPPVGAYEQYF. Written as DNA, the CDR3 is TGTGCCAGCTCACCACCCGTGGGTGCCTACGAGCAGTACTTC.

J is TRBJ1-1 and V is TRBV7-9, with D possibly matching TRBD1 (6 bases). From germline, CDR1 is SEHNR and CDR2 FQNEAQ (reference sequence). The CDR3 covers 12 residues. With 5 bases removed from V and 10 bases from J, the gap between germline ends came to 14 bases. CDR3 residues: CASSHDRRVAFF. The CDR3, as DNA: TGTGCCAGCAGCCACGACAGGAGAGTAGCTTTCTTT.

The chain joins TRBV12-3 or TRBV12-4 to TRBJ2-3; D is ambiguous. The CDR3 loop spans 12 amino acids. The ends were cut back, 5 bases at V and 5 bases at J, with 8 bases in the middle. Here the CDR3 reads CASSLQRDTQYF. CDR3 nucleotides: TGTGCCAGCAGTCTGCAACGAGATACGCAGTATTTT.